This T cell receptor beta chain was identified during a study of identical twins. The CDR3 has 19 amino acids. Germline-derived CDR1 and CDR2 are LGHDT and YNNKEL (reference sequence). V shed 1 base and J 4 bases; nucleotides not matched to a gene: 13. Each CDR3 protein gets one entry after TCRdb re-called the 5' RACE reads with MiXCR. The data hold some 1,700,000 distinct CDR3 sequences, with roughly a third observed a single time. The chain is built from TRBV3-1 and TRBJ1-2, with 12 nucleotides matching TRBD1. The sequence came from a newborn girl in good health. The specimen sequenced was cord blood. CDR3 nucleotides: TGTGCCAGCAGCCAAGTGTTCCGGGACAGGGGGCGCAGGGCCTATGGCTACACCTTC. Its protein product is CASSQVFRDRGRRAYGYTF.